This T cell receptor (beta chain) was identified in a study of blood T cell repertoires in COVID-19. As for the study in general: The analysed material was cDNA or gDNA that came from T cells, B-cell-depleted T cells, or PBMCs.

This CDR3 is built from 16 residues. Unmatched junction bases numbered 4, after V lost 5 bases and J lost 2 bases. Germline CDR1 and CDR2: MNHNY and SVGAGI (reference sequence). Source study methods: Amplification of reference gene primers was used by the study to estimate nucleated cell counts. Sequencing was performed with immunoSEQ multiplex PCR; in TCRdb, only in-frame clones are kept and a portion is missing. The V and J calls and clone size were taken over from that table, and D and trimming were inferred from the DNA. The top ten hold less than 6.5% of the sample, which has some 220,000 clones, under 85% seen once.

Input material: peripheral blood. This rearrangement joins TRBV6-6 to TRBJ2-1; 12 positions agree with TRBD2. The sequence was collected from a human donor in a cohort sampled during active COVID-19. In DNA form, the CDR3 reads TGTGCCAGCAGTACCCGGACTAGCGGGACCTACAATGAGCAGTTCTTC. Protein sequence: CASSTRTSGTYNEQFF.